These 24 T cell receptor beta chains were all obtained from the same sample, sequenced in a study of post-analysis software for immune sequencing data. Study conclusions and caveats: Compared with controls, patients had more of about 5 TRBV segments, including TRBV5-6, TRBV5-1 and TRBV20-1.

Their antigens remain unidentified. Unique molecular identifiers were present in the TCR beta cDNA libraries. TCRdb re-analysed the PCR reads in MiXCR, keeping a single row per CDR3 protein. The sample has hundreds of thousands of distinct CDR3 sequences, roughly 27% seen once; the top ten hold roughly 0.54%. The source material was blood. The origin of the receptors is a girl aged 10 to 17 with multiple sclerosis.

The chain employs TRBV28 and TRBJ1-2; D is possibly TRBD1 (6 bases). The V gene lost 7 bases and the J gene lost 5 bases, with 14 bases spanning the gap. This CDR3 has 13 residues. Germline loops: CDR1 MDHEN, CDR2 SYDVKM. The CDR3 reads CASNTGLQYGYTF. DNA of the CDR3: TGTGCCAGCAACACAGGGCTCCAATATGGCTACACCTTC.

This clonotype has a handful of counts. The chain is built from TRBV5-1 and TRBJ2-5; D assignment may be TRBD1 or TRBD2 (5 bases each). Trimming took off 4 bases at V and 5 bases at J, with 15 bases between the two ends. From germline, CDR1 is SGHRS and CDR2 YFSETQ. CDR3 length: 14 amino acids. The CDR3 sequence is CASSRDGAEETQYF. The CDR3 DNA reads as TGCGCCAGCAGCAGGGACGGGGCGGAGGAGACCCAGTACTTC.

This chain joins TRBV29-1 and TRBJ2-1; unclear D gene. The ends were cut back, 4 bases at V and 7 bases at J, with 14 bases in the middle. This CDR3 contains 13 residues. Germline V CDR1 and CDR2: SQVTM, ANQGSEA. CDR3 protein: CSVGDLLLNEQFF. CDR3 nucleotides: TGCAGCGTTGGCGACCTTTTGTTGAATGAGCAGTTCTTC.

Turning to this clonotype: The junction departs from the called germline gene at one end, perhaps through a read error. The J gene is TRBJ2-5, the V gene TRBV7-2; tentatively, D is TRBD2 (5 bases). The CDR3 sequence is 15 residues long. Germline CDR1 reads SGHTA; CDR2 reads FQGNSA. The CDR3 sequence: CASSLGRVWQETRYF. The CDR3 nucleotides are TGTGCCAGCAGCTTAGGGCGGGTGTGGCAAGAGACCCGGTACTTC.

Ten or more counts support this clonotype. The chain employs TRBV29-1 and TRBJ2-1, with TRBD1 matching 9 bases. The CDR3 runs to 14 residues. From germline, CDR1 is SQVTM and CDR2 ANQGSEA. With V trimmed by 7 bases and J by 1 base, 5 bases remained unmatched. The chain's CDR3 is CSALGQGSYNEQFF. Here the CDR3 DNA reads TGCAGCGCCCTGGGACAGGGTTCCTACAATGAGCAGTTCTTC.

This clonotype has a handful of counts. This chain joins TRBV4-1 and TRBJ2-7; 8 bases agree with TRBD1. Germline values: CDR1 MGHRA, CDR2 YSYEKL. The CDR3 length is 16 residues. With V trimmed by 4 bases and J by 5 bases, 13 bases remained unmatched. The CDR3 region is CASSRSSGRGPNEQYF. The CDR3 DNA is TGCGCCAGCAGCCGCTCTTCTGGCAGGGGGCCCAACGAGCAGTACTTC.

This clonotype occurred a few times. The junction differs from germline at one of its ends, possibly a read error. In DNA form, the CDR3 reads TGTGCCAGCAGTAAAGCGGGACTAGCGGGGGTTGGGGCCAACGTCCTGACTTTC. Encoded protein: CASSKAGLAGVGANVLTF. J is TRBJ2-6 and V is TRBV6-1; 14 bases are a match to TRBD2. This CDR3 has 18 amino acids. Germline assignment: CDR1 MNHNS and CDR2 SASEGT.

CDR3 DNA: TGTGCCAGCTCACCACCAGGGTCCTACTCCTACGAGCAGTACTTC. Its protein is CASSPPGSYSYEQYF. The rearrangement joins TRBV18 to TRBJ2-7; D not resolved. This CDR3 is 15 amino acids long. V lost 0 bases and J 0 bases, leaving 9 bases between the germline ends. The germline V gene has CDR1 KGHSH and CDR2 LQKENI.

Remarks on this clonotype: One end of the junction fails to match germline, which may point to a read error. The chain couples TRBV6-1 to TRBJ1-2, with D unresolved. The CDR3 runs 13 residues. Per the germline V gene, CDR1 is MNHNS and CDR2 is SASEGT. Here the CDR3 reads CVSSERGTYGYTF. The CDR3 nucleotides read TGTGTCAGCAGTGAACGGGGAACCTATGGCTACACCTTC.

This clonotype has more than one count but fewer than ten. The chain couples TRBV6-5 to TRBJ1-5; D is ambiguous. V was trimmed by 5 bases and J by 2 bases, leaving 13 bases between them. Germline assignment: CDR1 MNHEY and CDR2 SVGAGI. This CDR3 has 15 residues. The CDR3 DNA is TGTGCCAGCAGTCCCGTCTTCGGGGGCAATCAGCCCCAGCATTTT. It translates to CASSPVFGGNQPQHF.

This clonotype has only a few counts. V usage is TRBV7-2 and J usage is TRBJ2-1; 7 bases fit TRBD1. The germline CDR1 and CDR2 sequences are SGHTA and FQGNSA. This CDR3 contains 15 residues. V lost 1 base, J lost 4 bases, and 4 bases stayed unmatched. CDR3 sequence: CASSLVPDRYNEQFF. In DNA, the CDR3 is TGTGCCAGCAGCTTAGTACCGGACAGGTACAATGAGCAGTTCTTC.

This clonotype was observed a few times. The chain carries TRBV15 and TRBJ2-7, with 7 bases aligning to TRBD1. Losses at the gene ends were 0 bases for V and 1 base for J; bases not matched to a gene: 3. In germline, CDR1 is LNHNV, CDR2 YYDKDF (reference sequence). The CDR3 sequence is 15 residues long. CDR3 sequence reads: CATSRDGDSSYEQYF. The CDR3 DNA sequence: TGTGCCACCAGCAGAGACGGGGACAGTTCCTACGAGCAGTACTTC. The variable domain in full, with the rest retrieved from reference TRBV15 and TRBJ2-7, is DAMVIQNPRYQVTQFGKPVTLSCSQTLNHNVMYWYQQKSSQAPKLLFHYYDKDFNNEADTPDNFQSRRPNTSFCFLDIRSPGLGDTAMYLCATSRDGDSSYEQYFGPGTRLTVT.

This chain connects TRBV20-1 to TRBJ2-7; no clear D. V lost 6 bases, J lost 4 bases, and 13 bases lay in between. CDR1 is DFQATT, CDR2 SNEGSKA, per germline (reference sequence). The CDR3 is made up of 12 amino acids. CDR3 loop: CSARDGLYEQYF. The CDR3 DNA reads TGCAGTGCGCGAGACGGCCTATACGAGCAGTACTTC.

V gene TRBV7-8 combines with J gene TRBJ2-5; 7 bases map to TRBD2. V was clipped by 4 bases and J by 1 base; unmatched bases: 6. Germline assignment: CDR1 SGHVS and CDR2 FQNEAQ. The CDR3 extends over 15 amino acids. The CDR3, as DNA: TGTGCCAGCAGCTGGCCTCCTAGCGGCCAAGAGACCCAGTACTTC. Amino acid sequence: CASSWPPSGQETQYF.

This clonotype was observed once. The J gene is TRBJ1-2, the V gene TRBV5-1, with D hard to call. CDR3 length: 13 amino acids. Trimming took 4 bases from V and 6 from J, leaving 13 bases between them. Per germline, CDR1 SGHRS and CDR2 YFSETQ. The DNA of the CDR3 is TGCGCCAGCAGCCCGGACGGGAACCATGGCTACACCTTC. The encoded protein is CASSPDGNHGYTF.

This clonotype was counted ten times or more. The rearrangement links TRBV13 to TRBJ1-4; the D gene is possibly TRBD1 (5 bases). The CDR3 runs to 14 residues. V lost 2 bases, J lost 5 bases, and 9 bases lay in between. CDR1 PRHDT and CDR2 FYEKMQ come from the germline V gene (reference sequence). This chain's CDR3 is CASSLTGTNEKLFF. The DNA of the CDR3 is TGTGCCAGCAGCTTAACCGGGACGAATGAAAAACTGTTTTTT.

This clonotype has only one observation. The chain uses TRBV7-2 and TRBJ1-5; D is possibly TRBD1 (6 bases). In germline, CDR1 is SGHTA, CDR2 FQGNSA. The CDR3 extends over 17 amino acids. Between the trimmed V and J ends, which lost 5 bases and 2 bases, there was a span of 19 bases. The CDR3 DNA follows: TGTGCCAGCAGCCCACAGGGACCAGGGCAACGCAATCAGCCCCAGCATTTT. Amino acids: CASSPQGPGQRNQPQHF.

J is TRBJ1-2 and V is TRBV5-1, with 7 positions matching TRBD1. Unmatched junction bases numbered 6, after V lost 2 bases and J lost 8 bases. The length of the CDR3 is 13 residues. The germline gives CDR1 SGHRS, CDR2 YFSETQ. For the CDR3, the DNA is TGCGCCAGCAGCTTTACAGGGGAGTTCGGCTACACCTTC. Translating it yields CASSFTGEFGYTF.

The genes are TRBV20-1 and TRBJ1-5, with D uncertain. With 0 bases removed from V and 4 bases from J, the gap between germline ends came to 16 bases. Per the germline V gene, CDR1 is DFQATT and CDR2 is SNEGSKA (reference sequence). This CDR3 is 16 amino acids long. This chain's CDR3 is CSARELARRENQPQHF. The CDR3 DNA follows: TGCAGTGCTAGAGAGCTAGCGAGGAGGGAGAATCAGCCCCAGCATTTT.

The chain recombines TRBV5-1 with TRBJ2-7; TRBD2 matches 10 bases. The CDR3 spans 14 residues. Trimming removed 4 bases from V and 5 bases from J; junction bases left unmatched: 6. The V gene's germline CDR1 is SGHRS and CDR2 YFSETQ. DNA for the CDR3: TGCGCCAGCAGCACCAGCGGGAGGGTCCACGAGCAGTACTTC. Translation gives CASSTSGRVHEQYF.

This clonotype was picked up one time. This chain uses TRBV28 with TRBJ2-7; D is perhaps TRBD2 (6 bases). This CDR3 contains 15 residues. CDR1 is MDHEN, CDR2 SYDVKM, per germline. The V and J ends lost 8 bases and 5 bases respectively, with 22 bases between them. This chain's CDR3 is CASETPSGPRNEQYF. The CDR3, as DNA: TGTGCCAGCGAAACCCCCAGCGGGCCTCGTAACGAGCAGTACTTC.

This chain links TRBV11-2 with TRBJ2-1; D is ambiguous. Trimming took off 3 bases at V and 10 bases at J, with 13 bases between the two ends. This CDR3 spans 13 amino acids. Germline lookup yields CDR1 SGHAT and CDR2 FQNNGV. This CDR3 is CASSFSLVWEQFF. CDR3 sequence (DNA): TGTGCCAGCAGCTTTAGCCTTGTTTGGGAGCAGTTCTTC.

This clonotype has a handful of counts. The chain is built from TRBV7-2 and TRBJ2-7; possibly TRBD1 for D (5 bases). The DNA end lines up better with TRBJ2-5; the J call may be wrong. Looked up from germline, CDR1 is SGHTA and CDR2 is FQGNSA. The CDR3 has 13 residues. The CDR3 DNA is TGTGCCAGCAGCACTCCAGGGTTGCAGACCCAGTACTTC. Amino acid sequence: CASSTPGLQTQYF.

The chain recombines TRBV20-1 with TRBJ2-5; the D gene is possibly TRBD1 (6 bases). The length of the CDR3 is 13 residues. V was clipped by 7 bases and J by 1 base, with 13 bases between them. Germline CDR1 is DFQATT and CDR2 is SNEGSKA (reference sequence). CDR3 sequence reads: CSGGTRGQETQYF. The CDR3 region has the DNA TGCAGTGGGGGGACCAGGGGCCAAGAGACCCAGTACTTC.